The 3 T cell receptor beta chains given below trace back to one sample, sequenced in a study of siplizumab effects on memory and regulatory T cells. Produced via immunoSEQ multiplex PCR; TCRdb's table is partial and in-frame only. The repertoire holds roughly 62,000 clones, with around 80% as singletons. What was sequenced was memory CD4+ T cells sorted from blood. The receptors stem from a human donor in good health.

This clone was counted once. V gene TRBV6-5 combines with J gene TRBJ1-4; D is ambiguous. The CDR3 consists of 15 residues. Germline V gene lookup returns CDR1 MNHEY and CDR2 SVGAGI. V was trimmed by 5 bases and J by 8 bases, leaving 18 bases between them. The CDR3 DNA follows: TGTGCCAGCAGTACCTCCGGTTGGGCCGGAGAAAAACTGTTTTTT. It codes for CASSTSGWAGEKLFF.

CDR3 sequence (DNA): TGTGCCAGCAGTTCATACCTAGCGGGGTCCATAGATACGCAGTATTTT. It specifies CASSSYLAGSIDTQYF. V usage is TRBV6-6 and J usage is TRBJ2-3; 9 nucleotides line up with TRBD2. Germline lookup yields CDR1 MNHNY and CDR2 SVGAGI (reference sequence). CDR3 length equals 16 residues. The V segment lost 4 bases and the J segment 5 bases; nucleotides outside the gene matches: 10.

This clone was recorded once. The chain combines TRBV7-3 with TRBJ2-5; 10 bases agree with TRBD2. Germline CDR1 and CDR2: SGHTA and FQGTGA. V shed 4 bases and J 5 bases; nucleotides not matched to a gene: 4. The CDR3 spans 14 residues. This CDR3 is CASSSSGGSETQYF. CDR3 DNA sequence: TGTGCCAGCAGCTCTAGCGGGGGATCGGAGACCCAGTACTTC.